The T cell receptor (beta chain) under discussion was sequenced for a study of T cell repertoires in cytomegalovirus infection. Across the whole study: Matching HLA type and CMV infection were both indicated by public TCR beta signatures.

This CDR3 is built from 16 residues. Trimming took 2 bases from V and 6 from J, leaving 17 bases between them. Per germline, CDR1 SGHVS and CDR2 FNYEAQ. TCRdb analysed the reads with MiXCR anew, one entry per CDR3 protein. The data contain around 550,000 distinct CDR3 sequences, 26% of them singletons. This clonotype was seen repeatedly, ten times or more. The TCR sequence derives from a human donor in good health (CMV status not recorded). Some clones in this sample may be carry-over from other donors' samples. This chain links TRBV7-6 with TRBJ2-1; no clear D. Sequenced material: PBMCs. The CDR3 region is CASSLPIWARSNEQFF. CDR3 bases: TGTGCCAGCAGCTTACCTATTTGGGCCAGGAGCAATGAGCAGTTCTTC.